This entry features one TCR beta chain sequence. The sample belongs to a study of shared clonotypes between healthy human individuals. Generated by immunoSEQ multiplex PCR, the TCRdb table keeps only in-frame clones and is missing some. The sample holds a few million clones, around nine tenths seen once. Germline CDR1 and CDR2: SGHAT and FQNNGV. This CDR3 spans 14 amino acids. Trimming took off 3 bases at V and 5 bases at J, with 13 bases between the two ends. The chain joins TRBV11-2 to TRBJ2-5; perhaps D is TRBD1 or TRBD2 (5 bases each). This TCR came from a man between 18 and 29 years old in good health. Sample: naive CD4+ T cells sorted from blood. Described subset: CD45RA+ positively selected. CDR3 in DNA: TGTGCCAGCAGCTTCGGGACCCCGGGGGAGACCCAGTACTTC. Its translation: CASSFGTPGETQYF.